This record looks at one T cell receptor (beta chain) sequence and its context. The antigen is not known. One junction end does not reproduce the germline sequence, and a read error may be involved. This record comes from a study of cytomegalovirus exposure and HLA in healthy donors. The overall study: From 190 million or so T cells, an earlier analysis saw 120 million or so unique TCR beta sequences. From HLA-typed donors, an early data release held approximately 85 million unique TCRs.

Amplification used 60 Vbeta primers and 13 Jbeta primers. Profiled with immunoSEQ multiplex PCR; TCRdb holds only in-frame clones, not every one. Its listing shows about 140,000 clones. Notes on the study in general: The study had only CMV serostatus as immune exposure information. The study designated 150 or so TCR beta chains cytomegalovirus-associated.

Germline CDR1 reads MNHEY; CDR2 reads SVGAGI. The CDR3 runs 14 residues. The sequence was collected from a woman between 18 and 30 years old in good health and CMV-seronegative. The sequenced material came from PBMCs. V is TRBV6-5 and J is TRBJ2-1, with 15 bases lining up with TRBD2. The CDR3 region is CASSPSGLAGGPIF. CDR3 nucleotides: TGTGCCAGCAGCCCAAGCGGACTAGCGGGAGGGCCCATCTTC.